This T cell receptor beta chain was captured in a study of T-cell memory formation after mild COVID-19. This clonotype occurred many times. MiXCR, applied by TCRdb to the 5' RACE reads, yields one record per CDR3 protein. The table records some 97,000 distinct CDR3 sequences, approximately 12% of them present only once. This CDR3 region has 14 residues. CDR1 is SGHRS and CDR2 is YFSETQ in the germline V gene. After removal of 7 bases from V and 6 bases from J, the junction contained 5 bases not matched to a gene. Sequenced sample: PBMCs or a T cell subset sorted from them (not recorded which). The J gene is TRBJ2-3, the V gene TRBV5-1; 13 bases align to TRBD2. This clonotype was obtained from a man younger than 35 who had mild COVID-19 (a few samples of this study predate the infection). Cell type and time point are not known. The CDR3 sequence is CASRLAGGSDTQYF. DNA of the CDR3: TGCGCCAGCCGACTAGCGGGGGGAAGCGATACGCAGTATTTT.